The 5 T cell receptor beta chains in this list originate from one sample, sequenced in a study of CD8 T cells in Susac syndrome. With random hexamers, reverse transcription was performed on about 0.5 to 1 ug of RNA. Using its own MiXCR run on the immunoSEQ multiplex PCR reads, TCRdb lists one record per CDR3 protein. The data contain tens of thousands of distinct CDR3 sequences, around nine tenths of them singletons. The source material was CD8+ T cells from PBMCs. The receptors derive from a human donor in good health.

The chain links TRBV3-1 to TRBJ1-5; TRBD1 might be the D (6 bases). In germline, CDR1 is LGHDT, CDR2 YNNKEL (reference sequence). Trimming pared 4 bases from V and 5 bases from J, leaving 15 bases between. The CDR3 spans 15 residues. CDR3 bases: TGTGCCAGCAGCCCACAGGGAGTGTTACATCAGCCCCAGCATTTT. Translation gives CASSPQGVLHQPQHF.

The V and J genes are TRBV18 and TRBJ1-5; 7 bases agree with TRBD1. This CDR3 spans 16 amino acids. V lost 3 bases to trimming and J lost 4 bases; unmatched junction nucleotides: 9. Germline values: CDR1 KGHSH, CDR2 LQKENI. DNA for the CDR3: TGTGCCAGCTCACCTCCCGGGACAGCACTTAATCAGCCCCAGCATTTT. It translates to CASSPPGTALNQPQHF.

The chain's CDR3 is CASSSKQENSTYTEAFF. CDR3 nucleotides: TGTGCCAGCAGCTCCAAACAGGAAAACTCTACCTACACTGAAGCTTTCTTT. The chain has TRBV11-2 and TRBJ1-1; tentatively, D is TRBD1 (5 bases). Germline lookup yields CDR1 SGHAT and CDR2 FQNNGV. Trimming removed 4 bases at V and 3 bases at J, with 21 bases between. The CDR3 consists of 17 residues.

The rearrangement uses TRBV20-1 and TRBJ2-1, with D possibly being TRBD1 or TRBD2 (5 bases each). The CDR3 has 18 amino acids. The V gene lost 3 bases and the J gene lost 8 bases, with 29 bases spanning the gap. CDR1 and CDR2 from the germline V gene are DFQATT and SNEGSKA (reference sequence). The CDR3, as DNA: TGCAGTGCTAGGCGATCTAAACGGGACGGCCAAACGGTCTATGAGCAGTTCTTC. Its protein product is CSARRSKRDGQTVYEQFF.

The CDR3 DNA sequence: TGTGCCATCAGTGAGTCCGACGACAGGAGCTTCTATGGCTACACCTTC. Protein: CAISESDDRSFYGYTF. The chain employs TRBV10-3 and TRBJ1-2; a possible D gene is TRBD1 (6 bases). The CDR3 runs 16 residues. V lost 0 bases and J 4 bases, leaving 15 bases between the germline ends. The germline V gene encodes CDR1 ENHRY and CDR2 SYGVKD.